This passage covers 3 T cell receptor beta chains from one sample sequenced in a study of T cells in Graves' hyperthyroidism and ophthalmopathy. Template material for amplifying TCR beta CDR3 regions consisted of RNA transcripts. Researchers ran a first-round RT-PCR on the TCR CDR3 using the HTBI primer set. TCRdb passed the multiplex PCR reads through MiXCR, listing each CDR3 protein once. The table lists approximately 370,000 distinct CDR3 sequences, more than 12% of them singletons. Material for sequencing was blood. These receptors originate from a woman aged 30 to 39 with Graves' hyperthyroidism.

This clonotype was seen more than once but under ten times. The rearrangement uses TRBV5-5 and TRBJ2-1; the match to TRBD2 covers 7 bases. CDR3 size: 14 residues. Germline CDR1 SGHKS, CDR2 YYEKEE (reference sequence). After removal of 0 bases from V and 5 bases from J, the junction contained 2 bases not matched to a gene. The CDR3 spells CASSLDLADNEQFF. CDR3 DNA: TGTGCCAGCAGCTTGGATCTAGCGGACAATGAGCAGTTCTTC.

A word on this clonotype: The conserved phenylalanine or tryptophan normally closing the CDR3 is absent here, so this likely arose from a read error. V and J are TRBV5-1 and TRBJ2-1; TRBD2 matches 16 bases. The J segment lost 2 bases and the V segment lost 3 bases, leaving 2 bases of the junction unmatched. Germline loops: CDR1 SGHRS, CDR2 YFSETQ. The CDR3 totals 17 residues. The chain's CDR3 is CASSSGLAGGPYNEQFL. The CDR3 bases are TGCGCCAGCAGCTCGGGACTAGCGGGAGGGCCCTACAATGAGCAGTTCCTC.

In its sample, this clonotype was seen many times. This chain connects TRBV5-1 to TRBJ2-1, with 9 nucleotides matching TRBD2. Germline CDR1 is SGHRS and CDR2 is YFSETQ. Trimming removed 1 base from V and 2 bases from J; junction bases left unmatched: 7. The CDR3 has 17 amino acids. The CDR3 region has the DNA TGCGCCAGCAGCTTGACATTCTTAGCGGGAGCCTACAATGAGCAGTTCTTC. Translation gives CASSLTFLAGAYNEQFF. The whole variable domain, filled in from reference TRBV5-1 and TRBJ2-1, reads KAGVTQTPRYLIKTRGQQVTLSCSPISGHRSVSWYQQTPGQGLQFLFEYFSETQRNKGNFPGRFSGRQFSNSRSEMNVSTLELGDSALYLCASSLTFLAGAYNEQFFGPGTRLTVL.